The rows below give T cell receptor beta chains drawn from one sample of a study of CD8+ T cells in alopecia areata. Some clones are missing from TCRdb's copy, which holds only in-frame ones; the method was immunoSEQ multiplex PCR. There are some 170,000 clones in the sample; around 60% occur only once, and roughly 14% lies in the top ten. The sequenced sample was CD4+ T cells sorted from blood, obtained at week 0. The receptors were gathered from a human donor with alopecia areata. The CDR3 runs from the conserved cysteine through the conserved F or W. D genes are given only for firm matches. The listing skips clone size in some rows; elsewhere it reads once, few, many or a size class.

TRBJ2-5 | . | 12 | . | TRBV9 | CASSVVGETQYF | TGTGCCAGCAGCGTAGTGGGAGAGACCCAGTACTTC
TRBJ1-3 | . | 16 | . | TRBV18 | CASSPLRGTRGNTIYF | TGTGCCAGCTCACCACTCCGGGGCACGCGTGGAAACACCATATATTTT
TRBJ2-7 | . | 15 | . | TRBV5-1 | CASSFTAGRSYEQYF | TGCGCCAGCAGCTTTACTGCGGGGCGCTCCTACGAGCAGTACTTC
TRBJ2-1 | . | 15 | . | TRBV18 | CASSAMGNSYNEQFF | TGTGCCAGCTCGGCCATGGGGAACTCCTACAATGAGCAGTTCTTC
TRBJ1-1 | TRBD1 | 15 | . | TRBV29-1 | CSVAGQGAVYTEAFF | TGCAGCGTCGCGGGACAGGGGGCAGTGTACACTGAAGCTTTCTTT
TRBJ2-6 | . | 14 | few | TRBV19 | CASNAGPGANVLTF | TGTGCCAGTAATGCGGGCCCTGGGGCCAACGTCCTGACTTTC
TRBJ1-5 | . | 12 | . | TRBV29-1 | CSVESGDQPQHF | TGCAGCGTTGAGTCGGGGGATCAGCCCCAGCATTTT
TRBJ2-7 | . | 11 | few | TRBV11-2 | CASTGTYEQYF | TGTGCCAGCACGGGGACCTACGAGCAGTACTTC
TRBJ1-5 | . | 16 | . | TRBV2 | CASKQTPRASNQPQHF | TGTGCCAGCAAGCAGACTCCTCGGGCCAGCAATCAGCCCCAGCATTTT
TRBJ1-3 | . | 14 | many | TRBV7-2 | CASSLSSSGNTIYF | TGTGCCAGCAGCTTATCAAGCTCTGGAAACACCATATATTTT
TRBJ1-6 | . | 13 | few | TRBV30 | CAWSQTPNSPLHF | TGTGCCTGGAGTCAAACCCCTAATTCACCCCTCCACTTT
TRBJ1-2 | . | 13 | few | TRBV29-1 | CSVGEGEDYGYTF | TGCAGCGTTGGTGAAGGGGAGGACTATGGCTACACCTTC
TRBJ1-5 | TRBD1 | 13 | . | TRBV30 | CAWADRVNQPQHF | TGTGCCTGGGCGGACAGGGTGAACCAGCCCCAGCATTTT
TRBJ1-4 | . | 13 | few | TRBV29-1 | CSARELGHEKLFF | TGCAGCGCCAGGGAGTTGGGCCATGAAAAACTGTTTTTT
TRBJ2-7 | . | 13 | once | TRBV29-1 | CSVDCRGPYEQYF | TGCAGCGTTGATTGCAGGGGTCCCTACGAGCAGTACTTC
TRBJ1-1 | . | 15 | . | TRBV4-2 | CASSQEPVWNTEAFF | TGTGCCAGCAGCCAAGAGCCGGTGTGGAACACTGAAGCTTTCTTT
TRBJ2-2 | TRBD2 | 14 | once | TRBV25-1 | CASSGPGGTGELFF | TGTGCCAGCAGTGGCCCCGGGGGGACCGGGGAGCTGTTTTTT
TRBJ2-2 | . | 14 | few | TRBV5-1 | CASMRQLGTGELFF | TGCGCCAGCATGAGACAGTTGGGCACCGGGGAGCTGTTTTTT
TRBJ1-1 | . | 14 | few | TRBV30 | CALNGQAHATEAFF | TGTGCCTTAAATGGGCAGGCCCATGCCACTGAAGCTTTCTTT
TRBJ1-1 | . | 13 | . | TRBV29-1 | CSVVRGIVTEAFF | TGCAGCGTTGTTAGGGGAATTGTCACTGAAGCTTTCTTT
TRBJ1-1 | . | 13 | . | TRBV5-4 | CASSLMGVIGTFF | TGTGCCAGCAGCTTAATGGGGGTTATTGGAACTTTCTTT
TRBJ1-1 | TRBD1 | 15 | . | TRBV19 | CASRSGTGLNTEAFF | TGTGCCAGTAGATCCGGGACAGGGTTGAACACTGAAGCTTTCTTT
TRBJ1-2 | . | 15 | . | TRBV5-1 | CASSLGTDHGYGYTF | TGCGCCAGCAGCTTGGGGACAGATCATGGCTATGGCTACACCTTC
TRBJ2-7 | TRBD1 | 14 | . | TRBV6-5 | CASSQPGQGYEQYF | TGTGCCAGCAGCCAACCGGGACAGGGCTACGAGCAGTACTTC
TRBJ1-5 | . | 16 | . | TRBV18 | CASSPLRQGSNQPQHF | TGTGCCAGCTCACCACTCAGGCAGGGAAGCAATCAGCCCCAGCATTTT
TRBJ2-5 | . | 12 | . | TRBV6-5 | CASNWRGETQYF | TGTGCCAGCAACTGGAGGGGGGAGACCCAGTACTTC
TRBJ2-1 | . | 13 | . | TRBV27 | CASSLLGYNEQFF | TGTGCCAGCAGTTTACTGGGATACAATGAGCAGTTCTTC
TRBJ2-2 | . | 14 | . | TRBV27 | CASNAGPLAGELFF | TGTGCCAGCAACGCGGGACCGCTAGCCGGGGAGCTGTTTTTT
TRBJ2-5 | . | 8 | . | TRBV3-1/TRBV3-2 | CAKETQYF | TGTGCCAAAGAGACCCAGTACTTC